Shown below are 8 T cell receptor beta chains from a single sample sequenced in a study of sequential checkpoint blockade in melanoma. Here immunoSEQ multiplex PCR was the method, and the copy in TCRdb shows in-frame clones only, minus some. The sample includes under 9,500 clones, about 50% of them seen just once. The treatment was: randomized to nivolumab then ipilimumab (arm A) or the reverse (arm B). Sequenced here: CD8+ T cells sorted from blood (inferred from file names), sampled from a patient given nivolumab and ipilimumab in sequence. The receptor set was obtained from a human donor with melanoma.

The V and J genes are TRBV6-4 and TRBJ2-1; TRBD2 matches at 8 bases. Per germline, CDR1 MRHNA and CDR2 SNTAGT. The V gene end was trimmed by 5 bases and the J gene end by 3 bases; junction bases not matched to a gene: 0. The CDR3 length is 13 residues. CDR3 bases: TGTGCCAGCAGTAGCGGGAGCTACAATGAGCAGTTCTTC. Encoded protein: CASSSGSYNEQFF.

The V call is TRBV27, the J call TRBJ2-1; D perhaps matches TRBD1 (6 bases). The germline V gene has CDR1 MNHEY and CDR2 SMNVEV (reference sequence). CDR3 size: 15 residues. Trimming shortened V by 2 bases and J by 7 bases, and 15 bases separated the two germline ends. DNA for the CDR3: TGTGCCAGCAGTTTAGGGACACTCCCTTATAATGAGCAGTTCTTC. This codes for CASSLGTLPYNEQFF.

V usage is TRBV4-3 and J usage is TRBJ2-5; 9 bases fit TRBD2. V lost 0 bases to trimming and J lost 5 bases; unmatched junction nucleotides: 7. The germline CDR1 and CDR2 sequences are LGHNA and YSLEER. The CDR3 is 16 amino acids. CDR3 region: CASSQEFASGVETQYF. The CDR3 DNA follows: TGCGCCAGCAGCCAAGAATTCGCTAGCGGGGTGGAGACCCAGTACTTC.

The chain joins TRBV9 to TRBJ2-5; D is possibly TRBD2 (6 bases). The J call may not be correct, given that the DNA end is closer to TRBJ2-7. The germline gives CDR1 SGDLS, CDR2 YYNGEE. The CDR3 totals 14 residues. The CDR3 reads CASSATGRGYEQYF. The DNA for the CDR3 is TGTGCCAGCAGCGCAACTGGTCGGGGGTACGAGCAGTACTTC.

The V call is TRBV6-6, the J call TRBJ1-2; 7 nucleotides align to TRBD1. V shed 3 bases and J 5 bases; nucleotides not matched to a gene: 9. CDR3 size: 15 residues. Germline-derived CDR1 and CDR2 are MNHNY and SVGAGI (reference sequence). CDR3 coding DNA: TGTGCCAGCAGTTATACAGGGGCCCTGCGGTATGGCTACACCTTC. Its protein is CASSYTGALRYGYTF.

V and J are TRBV2 and TRBJ2-7; TRBD1 matches at 7 bases. J lost 1 base, V lost 8 bases, and 8 bases had no gene match. This CDR3 contains 14 residues. CDR1 is SNHLY and CDR2 is FYNNEI in the germline V gene. The CDR3 region is CASRKTGLSYEQYF. Written as DNA, the CDR3 is TGTGCCAGCCGAAAGACAGGGCTTTCCTACGAGCAGTACTTC.

This sequence joins TRBV4-1 and TRBJ1-1, with D possibly matching TRBD1 (5 bases). V lost 0 bases, J lost 1 base, and 9 bases lay in between. The CDR3 is 15 residues long. Germline assignment: CDR1 MGHRA and CDR2 YSYEKL. CDR3 in amino acids: CASSQDWGGNTEAFF. In DNA form, the CDR3 reads TGCGCCAGCAGCCAAGACTGGGGGGGGAACACTGAAGCTTTCTTT.

The rearrangement links TRBV9 to TRBJ1-2, with D unresolved. There are 13 residues in the CDR3. Between the trimmed V and J ends, which lost 1 base and 4 bases, there was a span of 8 bases. Looked up from germline, CDR1 is SGDLS and CDR2 is YYNGEE. The CDR3 DNA is TGTGCCAGCAGCGTAAGAGACTTCTATGGCTACACCTTC. Encoded protein: CASSVRDFYGYTF.